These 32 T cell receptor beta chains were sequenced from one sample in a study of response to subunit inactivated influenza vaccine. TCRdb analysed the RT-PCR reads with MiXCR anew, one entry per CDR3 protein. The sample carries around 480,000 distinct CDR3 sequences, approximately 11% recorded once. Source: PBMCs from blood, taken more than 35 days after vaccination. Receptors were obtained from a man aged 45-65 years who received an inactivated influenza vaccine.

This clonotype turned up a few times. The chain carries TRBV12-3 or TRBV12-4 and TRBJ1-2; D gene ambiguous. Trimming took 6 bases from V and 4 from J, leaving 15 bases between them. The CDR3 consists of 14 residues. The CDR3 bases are TGTGCCAGCAGGCCCGTGGGAGGGTCCTATGGCTACACCTTC. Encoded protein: CASRPVGGSYGYTF.

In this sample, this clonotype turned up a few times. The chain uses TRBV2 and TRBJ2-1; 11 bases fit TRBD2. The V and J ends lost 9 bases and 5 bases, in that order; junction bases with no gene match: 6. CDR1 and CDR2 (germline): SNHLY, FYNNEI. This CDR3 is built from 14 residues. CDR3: CASRGLAGDNEQFF. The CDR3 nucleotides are TGTGCCAGTAGAGGACTAGCGGGTGACAATGAGCAGTTCTTC.

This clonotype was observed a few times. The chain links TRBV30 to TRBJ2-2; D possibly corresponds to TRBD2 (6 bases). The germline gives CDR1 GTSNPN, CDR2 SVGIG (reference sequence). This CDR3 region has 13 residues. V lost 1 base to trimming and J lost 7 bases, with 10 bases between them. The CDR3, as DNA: TGTGCCTGGAGTGGGAGGGTGAGCGGGGAGCTGTTTTTT. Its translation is CAWSGRVSGELFF.

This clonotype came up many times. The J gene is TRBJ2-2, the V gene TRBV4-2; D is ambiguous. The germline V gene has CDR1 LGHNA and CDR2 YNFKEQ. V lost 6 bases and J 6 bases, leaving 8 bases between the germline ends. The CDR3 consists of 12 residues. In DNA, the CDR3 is TGTGCCAGCAGACAGTACTCCGGGGAGCTGTTTTTT. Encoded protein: CASRQYSGELFF.

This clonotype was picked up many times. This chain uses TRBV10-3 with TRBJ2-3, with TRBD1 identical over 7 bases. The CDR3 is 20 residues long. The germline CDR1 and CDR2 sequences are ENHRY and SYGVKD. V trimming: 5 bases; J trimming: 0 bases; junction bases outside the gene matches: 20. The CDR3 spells CAISSYLQGLRGSSTDTQYF. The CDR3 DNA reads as TGTGCCATCAGTAGTTATTTACAGGGGTTGAGGGGTTCTAGCACAGATACGCAGTATTTT.

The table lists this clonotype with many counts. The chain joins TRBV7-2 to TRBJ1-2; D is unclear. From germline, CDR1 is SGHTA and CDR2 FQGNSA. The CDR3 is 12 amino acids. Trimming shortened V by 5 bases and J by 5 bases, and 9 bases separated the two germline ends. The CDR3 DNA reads TGTGCCAGCAGCCTGGGGATGTATGGCTACACCTTC. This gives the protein CASSLGMYGYTF.

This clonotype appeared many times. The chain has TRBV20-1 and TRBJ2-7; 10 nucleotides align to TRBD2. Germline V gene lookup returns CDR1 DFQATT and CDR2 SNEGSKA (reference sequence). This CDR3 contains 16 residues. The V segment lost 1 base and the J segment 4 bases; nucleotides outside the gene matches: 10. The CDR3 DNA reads TGCAGTGCTAGAGGCGGGGCTAGCGGGGGAGTATACGAGCAGTACTTC. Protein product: CSARGGASGGVYEQYF.

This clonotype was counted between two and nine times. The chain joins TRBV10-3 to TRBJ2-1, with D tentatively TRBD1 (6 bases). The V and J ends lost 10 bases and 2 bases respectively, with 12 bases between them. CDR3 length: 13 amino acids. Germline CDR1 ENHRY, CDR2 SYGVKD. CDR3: CATAGDTYNEQFF. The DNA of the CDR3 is TGTGCCACTGCAGGGGACACCTACAATGAGCAGTTCTTC.

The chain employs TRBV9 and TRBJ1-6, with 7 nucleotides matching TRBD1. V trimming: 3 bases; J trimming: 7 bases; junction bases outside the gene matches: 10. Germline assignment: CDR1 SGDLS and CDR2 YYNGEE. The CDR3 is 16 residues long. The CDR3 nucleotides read TGTGCCAGCAGCGGGGGGACAGCCTTAATGAATTCACCCCTCCACTTT. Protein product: CASSGGTALMNSPLHF.

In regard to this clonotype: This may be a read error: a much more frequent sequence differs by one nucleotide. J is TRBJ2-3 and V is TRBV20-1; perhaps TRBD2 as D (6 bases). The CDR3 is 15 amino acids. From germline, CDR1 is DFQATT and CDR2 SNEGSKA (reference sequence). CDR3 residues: CSAPTHLGSGDTQNF. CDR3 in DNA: TGCAGTGCCCCCACCCATCTGGGATCGGGAGATACGCAGAATTTT.

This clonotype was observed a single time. The CDR3 DNA reads as TGTGCCAGCAGTCACTCCACTAGCGGGCTACACAATGAGCAGTTCTTC. Translation gives CASSHSTSGLHNEQFF. The chain carries TRBV21-1 and TRBJ2-1; the DNA was not used to check the table's D call, TRBD2. TRBV21-1 is given as a pseudogene. CDR3 length equals 16 residues.

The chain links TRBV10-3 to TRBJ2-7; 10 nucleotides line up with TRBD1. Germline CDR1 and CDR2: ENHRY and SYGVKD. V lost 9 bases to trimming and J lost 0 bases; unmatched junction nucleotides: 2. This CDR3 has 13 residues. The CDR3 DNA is TGTGCCATTGGGACAGGGGACTCCTACGAGCAGTACTTC. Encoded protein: CAIGTGDSYEQYF.

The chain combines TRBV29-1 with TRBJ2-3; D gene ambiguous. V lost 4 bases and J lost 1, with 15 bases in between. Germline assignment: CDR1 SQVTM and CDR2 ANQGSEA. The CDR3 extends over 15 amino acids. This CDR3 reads CSVGSAASRTDTQYF. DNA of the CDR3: TGCAGCGTTGGGTCGGCCGCCAGTCGCACAGATACGCAGTATTTT.

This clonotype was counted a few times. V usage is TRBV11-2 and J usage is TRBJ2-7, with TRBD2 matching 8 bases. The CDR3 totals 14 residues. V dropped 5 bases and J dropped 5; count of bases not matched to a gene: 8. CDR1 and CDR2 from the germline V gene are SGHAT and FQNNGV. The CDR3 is CASSPGLVVHEQYF. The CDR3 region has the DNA TGTGCCAGCAGCCCGGGACTAGTTGTCCACGAGCAGTACTTC. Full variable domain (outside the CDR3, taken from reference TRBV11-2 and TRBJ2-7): EAGVAQSPRYKIIEKRQSVAFWCNPISGHATLYWYQQILGQGPKLLIQFQNNGVVDDSQLPKDRFSAERLKGVDSTLKIQPAKLEDSAVYLCASSPGLVVHEQYFGPGTRLTVT.

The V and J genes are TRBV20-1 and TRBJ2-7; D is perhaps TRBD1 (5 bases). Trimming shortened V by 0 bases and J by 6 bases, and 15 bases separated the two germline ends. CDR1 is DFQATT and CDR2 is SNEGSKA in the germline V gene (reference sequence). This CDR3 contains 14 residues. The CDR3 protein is CSARDPQGQVEQYF. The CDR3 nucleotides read TGCAGTGCTAGAGATCCCCAGGGCCAGGTCGAGCAGTACTTC.

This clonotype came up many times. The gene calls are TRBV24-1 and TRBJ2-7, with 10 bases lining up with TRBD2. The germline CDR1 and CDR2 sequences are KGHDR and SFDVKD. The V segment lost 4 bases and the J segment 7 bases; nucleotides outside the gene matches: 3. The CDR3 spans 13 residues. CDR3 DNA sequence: TGTGCCACCAGTGAGCCGGGACTAGCGGAGCAGTACTTC. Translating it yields CATSEPGLAEQYF.

The CDR3 region is CASSYSDRGGEKLFF. Written as DNA, the CDR3 is TGTGCCAGCAGTTATTCGGACAGGGGTGGCGAAAAACTGTTTTTT. The chain combines TRBV6-5 with TRBJ1-4, with TRBD1 matching over 9 bases. V shed 3 bases and J 8 bases; nucleotides not matched to a gene: 7. This CDR3 comprises 15 residues. CDR1 is MNHEY, CDR2 SVGAGI, per germline.

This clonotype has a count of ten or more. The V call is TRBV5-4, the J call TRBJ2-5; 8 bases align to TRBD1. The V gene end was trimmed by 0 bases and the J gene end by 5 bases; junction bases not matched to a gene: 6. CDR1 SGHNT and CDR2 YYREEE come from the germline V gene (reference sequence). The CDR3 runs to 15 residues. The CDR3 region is CASSLGQGLGETQYF. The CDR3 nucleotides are TGTGCCAGCAGCTTGGGACAGGGGTTAGGGGAGACCCAGTACTTC.

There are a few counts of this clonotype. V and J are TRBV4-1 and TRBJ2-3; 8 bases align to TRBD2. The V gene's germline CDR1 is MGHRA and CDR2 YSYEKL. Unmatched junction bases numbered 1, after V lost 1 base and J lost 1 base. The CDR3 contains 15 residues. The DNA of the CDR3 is TGCGCCAGCAGCCAAGGTAGCGGGGGCACAGATACGCAGTATTTT. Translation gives CASSQGSGGTDTQYF.

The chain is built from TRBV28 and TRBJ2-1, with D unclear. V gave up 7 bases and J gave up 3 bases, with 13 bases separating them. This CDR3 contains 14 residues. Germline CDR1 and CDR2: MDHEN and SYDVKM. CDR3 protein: CASTVTGVYNEQFF. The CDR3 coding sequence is TGTGCCAGCACCGTGACCGGCGTCTACAATGAGCAGTTCTTC. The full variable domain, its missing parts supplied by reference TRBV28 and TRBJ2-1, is DVKVTQSSRYLVKRTGEKVFLECVQDMDHENMFWYRQDPGLGLRLIYFSYDVKMKEKGDIPEGYSVSREKKERFSLILESASTNQTSMYLCASTVTGVYNEQFFGPGTRLTVL.

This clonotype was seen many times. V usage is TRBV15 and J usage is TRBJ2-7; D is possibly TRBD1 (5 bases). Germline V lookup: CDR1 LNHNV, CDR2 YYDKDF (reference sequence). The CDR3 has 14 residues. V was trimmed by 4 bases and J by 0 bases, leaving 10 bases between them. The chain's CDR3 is CATSIGHSSYEQYF. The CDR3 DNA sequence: TGTGCCACCAGCATCGGACATAGCTCCTACGAGCAGTACTTC.

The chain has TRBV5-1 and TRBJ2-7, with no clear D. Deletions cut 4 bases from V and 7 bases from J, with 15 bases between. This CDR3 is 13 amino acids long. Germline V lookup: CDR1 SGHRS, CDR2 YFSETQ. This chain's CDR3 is CASSLVGFWEQYF. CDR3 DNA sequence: TGCGCCAGCAGCCTTGTTGGGTTTTGGGAGCAGTACTTC.

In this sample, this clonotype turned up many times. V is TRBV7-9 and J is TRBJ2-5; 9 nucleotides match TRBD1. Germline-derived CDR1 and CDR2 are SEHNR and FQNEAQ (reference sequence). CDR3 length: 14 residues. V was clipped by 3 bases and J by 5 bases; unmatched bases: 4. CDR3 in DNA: TGTGCCAGCAGCTTCACAGGGGGCGGTGAGACCCAGTACTTC. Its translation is CASSFTGGGETQYF.

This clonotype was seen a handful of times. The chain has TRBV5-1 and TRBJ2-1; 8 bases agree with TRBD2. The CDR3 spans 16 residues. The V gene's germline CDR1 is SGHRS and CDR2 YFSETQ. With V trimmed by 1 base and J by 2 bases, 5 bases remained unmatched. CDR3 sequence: CASSLLTGGTYNEQFF. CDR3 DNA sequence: TGCGCCAGCAGCTTGCTTACGGGAGGGACCTACAATGAGCAGTTCTTC.

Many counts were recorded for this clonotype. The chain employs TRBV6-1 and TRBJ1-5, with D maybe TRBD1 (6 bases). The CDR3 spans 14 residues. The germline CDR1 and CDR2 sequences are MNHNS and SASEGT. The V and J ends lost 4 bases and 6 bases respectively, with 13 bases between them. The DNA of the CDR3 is TGTGCCAGCAGTGTTGCAGGGGTCATTCAGCCCCAGCATTTT. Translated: CASSVAGVIQPQHF.

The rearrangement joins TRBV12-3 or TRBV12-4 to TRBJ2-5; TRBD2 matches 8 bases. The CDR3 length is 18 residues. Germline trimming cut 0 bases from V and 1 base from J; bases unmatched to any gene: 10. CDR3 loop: CASSLASRLAGTQETQYF. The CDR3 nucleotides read TGTGCCAGCAGTTTAGCGAGCCGGCTAGCGGGTACCCAAGAGACCCAGTACTTC.

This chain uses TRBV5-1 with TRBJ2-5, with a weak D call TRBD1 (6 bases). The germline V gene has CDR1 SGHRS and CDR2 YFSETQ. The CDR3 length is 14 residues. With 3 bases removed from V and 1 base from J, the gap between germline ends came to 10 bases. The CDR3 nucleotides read TGCGCCAGCAGCTCTACAGGGTCCCAAGAGACCCAGTACTTC. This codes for CASSSTGSQETQYF.

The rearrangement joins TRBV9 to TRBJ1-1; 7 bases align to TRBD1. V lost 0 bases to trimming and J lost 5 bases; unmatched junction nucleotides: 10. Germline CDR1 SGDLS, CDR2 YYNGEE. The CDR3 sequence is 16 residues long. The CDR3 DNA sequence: TGTGCCAGCAGCGTAGACCCGCAGGGGGTGGAAACTGAAGCTTTCTTT. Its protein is CASSVDPQGVETEAFF. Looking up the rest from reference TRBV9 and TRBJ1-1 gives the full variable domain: DSGVTQTPKHLITATGQRVTLRCSPRSGDLSVYWYQQSLDQGLQFLIQYYNGEERAKGNILERFSAQQFPDLHSELNLSSLELGDSALYFCASSVDPQGVETEAFFGQGTRLTVV.

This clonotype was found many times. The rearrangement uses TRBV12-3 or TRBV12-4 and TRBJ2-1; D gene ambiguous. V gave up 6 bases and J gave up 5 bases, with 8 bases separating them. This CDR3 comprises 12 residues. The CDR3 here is CASRARNNEQFF. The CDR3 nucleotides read TGTGCCAGCAGAGCAAGAAACAATGAGCAGTTCTTC.

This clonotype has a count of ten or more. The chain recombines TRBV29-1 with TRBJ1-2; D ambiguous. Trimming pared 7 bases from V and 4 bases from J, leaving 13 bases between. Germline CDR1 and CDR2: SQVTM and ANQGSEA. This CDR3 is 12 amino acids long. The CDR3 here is CSANGGSYGYTF. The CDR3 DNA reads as TGCAGCGCCAACGGTGGTAGCTATGGCTACACCTTC.

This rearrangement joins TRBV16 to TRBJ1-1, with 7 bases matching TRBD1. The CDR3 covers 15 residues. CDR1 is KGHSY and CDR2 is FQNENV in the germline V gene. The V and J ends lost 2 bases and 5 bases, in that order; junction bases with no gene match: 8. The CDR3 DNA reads TGTGCCAGCAGCCAAGGCGCCGACAGGGCAACTGAAGCTTTCTTT. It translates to CASSQGADRATEAFF.

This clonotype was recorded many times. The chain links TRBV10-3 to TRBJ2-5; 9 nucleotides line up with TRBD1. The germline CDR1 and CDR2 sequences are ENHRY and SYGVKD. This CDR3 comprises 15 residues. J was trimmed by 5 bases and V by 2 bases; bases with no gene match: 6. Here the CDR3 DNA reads TGTGCCATCAGTGAGGAACAGGGGGCGGAGGAGACCCAGTACTTC. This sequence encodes CAISEEQGAEETQYF.